A selection of T cell receptor beta chains follows, all from one sample in a study of tumor-infiltrating lymphocytes in primary liver carcinoma. In TCRdb, the multiplex PCR reads were re-called with MiXCR into one record per CDR3 protein. The sample consists of approximately 300,000 distinct CDR3 sequences, around three fifths of them appearing once. Sequences were obtained from peripheral blood. These receptors originate from a man in his forties with primary liver carcinoma and hepatitis B virus infection. The conserved cysteine and the conserved F or W are not part of the CDR3 here. Each record gives: clone size, J gene, V gene, D gene, CDR3 protein. A D gene is named only where the DNA matches it firmly. The size field is filled for only some rows; it gives once, few, many or a size class.

size: medium-sized
J: TRBJ1-1
V: TRBV29-1
D: NA
CDR3: SVDGGWGMRTEAF

size: NA
J: TRBJ1-2
V: TRBV11-2
D: TRBD1
CDR3: VSSLVGGGGYT

size: many
J: TRBJ2-5
V: TRBV12-3/TRBV12-4
D: NA
CDR3: ASSLMVAQETQY

size: NA
J: TRBJ1-5
V: TRBV4-3
D: NA
CDR3: TSSQDRGQPQH

size: NA
J: TRBJ1-1
V: TRBV28
D: NA
CDR3: ASSLKGSNTEAF

size: NA
J: TRBJ1-2
V: TRBV7-9
D: NA
CDR3: ASSPFGGENYGYT

size: NA
J: TRBJ2-1
V: TRBV6-2/TRBV6-3
D: NA
CDR3: ANTIGIGRHNEQF

size: few
J: TRBJ1-5
V: TRBV4-1
D: TRBD1
CDR3: ASSQVPGQGAEQPQH

size: many
J: TRBJ2-7
V: TRBV6-2/TRBV6-3
D: TRBD2
CDR3: ASRGTSEDEQY

size: NA
J: TRBJ2-7
V: TRBV6-6
D: TRBD2
CDR3: VSGKTSGASYEQY

size: NA
J: TRBJ2-7
V: TRBV6-1
D: NA
CDR3: ASSTNRAIGGEQY

size: many
J: TRBJ2-3
V: TRBV6-2/TRBV6-3
D: NA
CDR3: ASSSLEDTQY

size: once
J: TRBJ2-1
V: TRBV11-2
D: NA
CDR3: ASSLEPGPYNEQF

size: NA
J: TRBJ1-2
V: TRBV5-6
D: NA
CDR3: ASSRGVVNGYT

size: NA
J: TRBJ2-7
V: TRBV30
D: NA
CDR3: AWIRDIPYVQY

size: NA
J: TRBJ2-1
V: TRBV12-3/TRBV12-4
D: TRBD2
CDR3: ARSPSSGSLYNEQF

size: NA
J: TRBJ2-3
V: TRBV21-1
D: NA
CDR3: ASSRDRGLRDTQY

size: once
J: TRBJ2-1
V: TRBV25-1
D: NA
CDR3: ASTGGFKRGRWGNEQF

size: NA
J: TRBJ2-7
V: TRBV4-2
D: TRBD1
CDR3: VSSQALGQAYEQY

size: many
J: TRBJ1-5
V: TRBV6-6
D: NA
CDR3: ASSYSGSNQPQH

size: NA
J: TRBJ1-5
V: TRBV6-1
D: TRBD1
CDR3: ASQGQGRHQPQH

size: once
J: TRBJ1-3
V: TRBV7-9
D: NA
CDR3: ASTSSYPGAWY

size: NA
J: TRBJ1-2
V: TRBV5-1
D: NA
CDR3: TSSFRGADGYT

size: NA
J: TRBJ2-2
V: TRBV10-2
D: NA
CDR3: ASSNKISGELF

size: NA
J: TRBJ2-2
V: TRBV29-1
D: NA
CDR3: SIEVLDSQVTRELL

size: NA
J: TRBJ2-5
V: TRBV5-1
D: TRBD2
CDR3: ASSLELSGSETQY

size: many
J: TRBJ2-2
V: TRBV12-3/TRBV12-4
D: TRBD2
CDR3: ASSFSGRSGGELF

size: NA
J: TRBJ2-7
V: TRBV5-6
D: NA
CDR3: ASSLIDPSYEQY

size: few
J: TRBJ2-1
V: TRBV7-9
D: TRBD2
CDR3: ASSLVLASYNEQF

size: NA
J: TRBJ2-1
V: TRBV2
D: NA
CDR3: ASSAEARGNNEQF

size: NA
J: TRBJ2-1
V: TRBV10-2
D: TRBD2
CDR3: ASSRGLAGDEQF

size: NA
J: TRBJ1-1
V: TRBV18
D: NA
CDR3: ASSLTGITEAF

size: NA
J: TRBJ1-2
V: TRBV10-3
D: TRBD1
CDR3: AIRVRDRFNYGYT

size: NA
J: TRBJ2-7
V: TRBV6-2/TRBV6-3
D: NA
CDR3: ASTIGTSHYEQY

size: NA
J: TRBJ2-1
V: TRBV28
D: NA
CDR3: ASRLGGGPYNEQF

size: NA
J: TRBJ2-3
V: TRBV5-1
D: TRBD2
CDR3: ASSFLAGKGTQY

size: NA
J: TRBJ1-5
V: TRBV12-3/TRBV12-4
D: NA
CDR3: ASSPLPGNLNQPQH

size: NA
J: TRBJ2-7
V: TRBV9
D: TRBD2
CDR3: ASSLGTGLAGTYEQY

size: NA
J: TRBJ2-2
V: TRBV6-1
D: NA
CDR3: TSSLWGGPSNTGELF

size: few
J: TRBJ2-2
V: TRBV11-1
D: TRBD1
CDR3: ASSTRTGNTGGLF